The next 2 T cell receptor beta chains were all read from a single sample in a study of graft-versus-host responses after intestinal transplantation. These receptors' targets are unknown. Generated by immunoSEQ multiplex PCR, the TCRdb table keeps only in-frame clones and is missing some. Counted here are roughly 73,000 clones, 80% to 90% occurring once; the ten biggest clones make up around 8%. Material: unstimulated CD8+ T cells sorted from spleen or lymph node cells, obtained before transplant. The receptors derive from a human donor who was the organ donor for an intestinal transplant.

The chain combines TRBV5-8 with TRBJ2-7; D is uncertain. Trimming removed 4 bases from V and 6 bases from J, with 14 bases in between. This CDR3 is built from 13 residues. In germline, CDR1 is SGHTS, CDR2 YDEGEE. The CDR3 nucleotides are TGTGCCAGCAGCCCTCGGACCCTCCTCGAGCAGTACTTC. This sequence encodes CASSPRTLLEQYF. Variable domain in full (rest from reference TRBV5-8 and TRBJ2-7): EAGVTQSPTHLIKTRGQQATLRCSPISGHTSVYWYQQALGLGLQFLLWYDEGEERNRGNFPPRFSGRQFPNYSSELNVNALELEDSALYLCASSPRTLLEQYFGPGTRLTVT.

The chain joins TRBV7-2 to TRBJ1-2; D perhaps matches TRBD1 (6 bases). Germline CDR1 and CDR2: SGHTA and FQGNSA. V was pared by 5 bases and J by 4 bases, with 20 bases between. The CDR3 is 16 amino acids. CDR3 sequence (DNA): TGTGCCAGCAGCGTGGGGCGGGGGGCGCTTATCTATGGCTACACCTTC. This sequence encodes CASSVGRGALIYGYTF. The full variable domain, rest sourced from reference TRBV7-2 and TRBJ1-2, is GAGVSQSPSNKVTEKGKDVELRCDPISGHTALYWYRQSLGQGLEFLIYFQGNSAPDKSGLPSDRFSAERTGGSVSTLTIQRTQQEDSAVYLCASSVGRGALIYGYTFGSGTRLTVV.